This T cell receptor beta chain was identified in a study of blood T cells in healthy people across ages. Each individual donor underwent a draw of ten milliliters of peripheral blood. Combining a sample-barcoded 5' primer with a J-beta primer mix, a second PCR ran for roughly 7 to 11 cycles. TCRdb redid the calling of the 5' RACE reads with MiXCR, one entry per CDR3 protein. The top ten clones hold approximately 2.1% of a sample with about 2 million distinct CDR3 sequences, around 50% of them seen once. This CDR3 comprises 15 residues. Germline values: CDR1 LNHNV, CDR2 YYDKDF (reference sequence). V shed 0 bases and J shed 10 bases, with 19 bases lying between them.

The source is a woman in her thirties or forties in good health. This chain links TRBV15 with TRBJ2-7; D might be TRBD2 (5 bases). The sample taken for sequencing was blood. The CDR3 DNA is TGTGCCACCAGCAGAGATACGGGGATGGACGAGATCCAGTACTTC. Amino acids: CATSRDTGMDEIQYF.